The 15 T cell receptor beta chains presented below share a single source sample, sequenced in a study of T cell repertoires in cytomegalovirus infection. TCRdb re-called the reads with MiXCR, one entry per CDR3 protein. This table has fewer than 700,000 distinct CDR3 sequences, roughly 26% appearing once. The sequenced sample was CD8+ T cells from PBMCs. These receptors were collected from a human donor in good health (CMV status not recorded). Some clones in this sample may be carry-over from other donors' samples.

This clonotype was detected only a few times. The V call is TRBV14, the J call TRBJ2-5, with D perhaps matching TRBD2 (6 bases). V dropped 0 bases and J dropped 5 bases, with 13 bases sitting between them. The CDR3 has 15 amino acids. Germline lookup yields CDR1 SGHDN and CDR2 FVKESK. CDR3 protein: CASSQDGSGLETQYF. The CDR3 nucleotides read TGTGCCAGCAGCCAAGATGGCTCGGGACTCGAGACCCAGTACTTC.

This clonotype was observed at least ten times. CDR3 residues: CASSWTPDTQYF. The CDR3 DNA is TGTGCCAGCAGTTGGACCCCAGATACGCAGTATTTT. The rearrangement uses TRBV12-3 or TRBV12-4 and TRBJ2-3; D unresolved. V lost 4 bases and J 4 bases, leaving 6 bases between the germline ends. The CDR3 extends over 12 amino acids.

This clonotype was detected a few times. This sequence joins TRBV29-1 and TRBJ1-4, with TRBD1 as a possible D gene (5 bases). This CDR3 contains 16 residues. CDR1 and CDR2 (germline): SQVTM, ANQGSEA. The V and J ends lost 1 base and 5 bases respectively, with 17 bases between them. CDR3 in amino acids: CSVEVPDGDLNEKLFF. CDR3 sequence (DNA): TGCAGCGTTGAAGTCCCGGACGGGGACCTCAATGAAAAACTGTTTTTT.

The CDR3 sequence: CASSPGAGFYNEQFF. In DNA, the CDR3 is TGTGCCAGCTCACCGGGGGCAGGGTTCTACAATGAGCAGTTCTTC. The chain combines TRBV18 with TRBJ2-1; D perhaps matches TRBD1 (6 bases). Germline CDR1 is KGHSH and CDR2 is LQKENI. Trimming removed 3 bases from V and 3 bases from J, with 12 bases in between. The CDR3 has 15 amino acids.

J is TRBJ2-3 and V is TRBV7-6; 8 bases match TRBD2. V was pared by 5 bases and J by 4 bases, with 8 bases of the junction left unmatched. CDR1 and CDR2 (germline): SGHVS, FNYEAQ. The CDR3 extends over 15 amino acids. CDR3 residues: CASSPWRGAPDTQYF. The CDR3 nucleotides are TGTGCCAGCAGCCCTTGGCGGGGGGCTCCAGATACGCAGTATTTT.

The chain has TRBV4-2 and TRBJ1-2; D may be TRBD1 (5 bases). Per the germline V gene, CDR1 is LGHNA and CDR2 is YNFKEQ. This CDR3 has 16 residues. V lost 0 bases to trimming and J lost 2 bases, with 13 bases between them. The CDR3 is CASSQDQVGTNYGYTF. The CDR3 region has the DNA TGTGCCAGCAGCCAAGATCAGGTCGGGACCAACTATGGCTACACCTTC.

This clonotype was seen ten or more times. The genes are TRBV19 and TRBJ2-1; unclear D gene. Trimming stripped 11 bases from V and 0 bases from J, with 8 bases between. The V gene's germline CDR1 is LNHDA and CDR2 SQIVND (reference sequence). The CDR3 has 12 amino acids. CDR3 nucleotide sequence: TGTGCCGTGGGCCTCTCCTACAATGAGCAGTTCTTC. It yields the protein CAVGLSYNEQFF.

This clonotype was counted ten times or more. The genes are TRBV12-3 or TRBV12-4 and TRBJ2-1; D could derive from TRBD1 or TRBD2 (5 bases each). V was cut by 4 bases and J by 9 bases, with 10 bases left in between. This CDR3 has 12 amino acids. In DNA, the CDR3 is TGTGCCAGCAGTTCAATTGGGGGTGAGCAGTTCTTC. This encodes CASSSIGGEQFF.

This clonotype occurred a few times. This chain connects TRBV28 to TRBJ2-4; 7 bases line up with TRBD1. The CDR3 runs to 14 residues. CDR1 and CDR2 from the germline V gene are MDHEN and SYDVKM. Trimming cost V 3 bases and J 8 bases; bases outside gene matches: 7. CDR3 region: CASSFWTGKDIQYF. CDR3 nucleotides: TGTGCCAGCAGTTTTTGGACAGGAAAGGACATTCAGTACTTC.

This clonotype showed up just a few times. V is TRBV6-2 or TRBV6-3 and J is TRBJ1-5; 7 bases are a match to TRBD1. J lost 7 bases, V lost 6 bases, and 6 bases had no gene match. This CDR3 has 13 amino acids. The germline CDR1 and CDR2 sequences are MNHEY and SVGEGT. This CDR3 reads CASSTGEWQPQHF. The CDR3 DNA sequence: TGTGCCAGCAGCACAGGGGAGTGGCAGCCCCAGCATTTT.

The chain is built from TRBV4-1 and TRBJ2-1; D uncertain. Trimming shortened V by 1 base and J by 7 bases, and 8 bases separated the two germline ends. The CDR3 is 13 amino acids. From germline, CDR1 is MGHRA and CDR2 YSYEKL. The CDR3 loop is CASSQVLGNEQFF. DNA of the CDR3: TGCGCCAGCAGCCAAGTGTTGGGTAATGAGCAGTTCTTC.

This rearrangement joins TRBV19 to TRBJ1-1; 8 bases are shared with TRBD1. Germline CDR1 and CDR2: LNHDA and SQIVND (reference sequence). The CDR3 length is 16 residues. J gave up 12 bases and V 7 bases, and 22 bases lay outside the gene matches. The CDR3 sequence is CASTMGPDRDSSGTFF. Here the CDR3 DNA reads TGTGCCAGTACCATGGGGCCGGACAGGGATTCCTCGGGAACTTTCTTT.

This clonotype showed up just a few times. The DNA for the CDR3 is TGTGCCAGCAGCCCCTTCCACTCTCGTAATACGCAGTATTTT. Amino acids: CASSPFHSRNTQYF. V and J are TRBV14 and TRBJ2-3; D is unclear. The CDR3 spans 14 residues. Germline CDR1 reads SGHDN; CDR2 reads FVKESK. V was trimmed by 4 bases and J by 7 bases, leaving 15 bases between them.

In its sample, this clonotype was seen a few times. The chain recombines TRBV20-1 with TRBJ2-3; TRBD2 matches 9 bases. CDR1 and CDR2 from the germline V gene are DFQATT and SNEGSKA (reference sequence). V lost 7 bases and J lost 6; bases outside the gene matches: 14. The CDR3 covers 15 residues. The CDR3, as DNA: TGCAGTGTCGAGAGCGGGGGGAATTTCGTCGATACGCAGTATTTT. It codes for CSVESGGNFVDTQYF.

This clonotype came up a few times. The rearrangement links TRBV12-5 to TRBJ2-1; D call uncertain. The V end lost 1 base, the J end lost 8 bases, and 6 bases lay between the germline ends. CDR1 is LGHNT, CDR2 FRNRAP, per germline. This CDR3 has 12 amino acids. This CDR3 is CASGLDSHEQFF. DNA for the CDR3: TGTGCTAGTGGTTTGGACAGCCATGAGCAGTTCTTC.